The clone carrying this TCR beta chain was counted ten times or more. Its antigen remains unknown. This entry is derived from a study of response to subunit inactivated influenza vaccine. Study-wide results and limits: Each seasonal influenza vaccination, the authors suggested, recruits few new T cells.

V lost 4 bases and J 6 bases, leaving 8 bases between the germline ends. CDR3 length equals 12 residues. TCRdb re-called the RT-PCR reads through MiXCR, storing one row per CDR3 protein. Among around 750,000 distinct CDR3 sequences listed, 21% were seen once. This chain connects TRBV12-3 or TRBV12-4 to TRBJ2-3; D uncertain. Sequencing used PBMCs from blood, obtained 4 to 6 days after vaccination. The TCR sequence derives from a man aged 50 to 59 who received an inactivated influenza vaccine. As DNA, the CDR3 is TGTGCCAGCAGTTACACCGCGGATACGCAGTATTTT. Its protein product is CASSYTADTQYF.